This T cell receptor (beta chain) was retrieved from a study of shared clonotypes between healthy human individuals. The protocol was immunoSEQ multiplex PCR, while the TCRdb copy is restricted to in-frame clones and leaves out a portion. The repertoire has hundreds of thousands of clones, more than 60% of them found once; the top ten carry roughly 10%. This CDR3 comprises 13 residues. Germline V gene data show CDR1 as MNHNS and CDR2 as SASEGT. V was pared by 4 bases and J by 2 bases, with 9 bases between. Concerning this clone itself: The sample has other DNA sequences that encode this CDR3 too.

This clonotype originated in a man aged 30-40 years in good health. The sample consisted of memory CD4+ T cells sorted from blood. Specified subset: CD45RA-negative fraction. The J gene is TRBJ2-7, the V gene TRBV6-1, with D perhaps TRBD2 (5 bases). Written as DNA, the CDR3 is TGTGCCAGCAGTGGAGGGCGGGCCTACGAGCAGTACTTC. This encodes CASSGGRAYEQYF.